One and the same sample provided the 22 T cell receptor beta chains below, sequenced in a study of blood T cell repertoires in COVID-19. Generated by immunoSEQ multiplex PCR, the TCRdb table keeps only in-frame clones and is missing some. Among about 190,000 clones listed, over 75% were seen once. Source material: peripheral blood. The receptors shown here come from a man older than 75 with COVID-19, enrolled during active disease.

The chain employs TRBV7-8 and TRBJ1-2; 11 bases are shared with TRBD1. Unmatched junction bases numbered 8, after V lost 2 bases and J lost 6 bases. The CDR3 sequence is 16 residues long. The germline CDR1 and CDR2 sequences are SGHVS and FQNEAQ. The CDR3 coding sequence is TGTGCCAGCAGCTTAACTGCGGGACAGGGGGTAAATGGCTACACCTTC. Amino acid sequence: CASSLTAGQGVNGYTF.

V and J are TRBV4-2 and TRBJ2-3, with a possible D match to TRBD2 (7 bases). The V end was cut by 4 bases, the J end by 4 bases, with 18 bases between. The germline V gene has CDR1 LGHNA and CDR2 YNFKEQ. CDR3 length equals 16 residues. CDR3: CASSLKGGGSADTQYF. CDR3 nucleotide sequence: TGTGCCAGCAGCCTAAAGGGGGGGGGCTCCGCAGATACGCAGTATTTT.

The genes are TRBV11-2 and TRBJ1-6; D ambiguous. This CDR3 region has 13 residues. Germline V lookup: CDR1 SGHAT, CDR2 FQNNGV. The V end was cut by 5 bases, the J end by 3 bases, with 5 bases between. CDR3: CASSGDYNSPLHF. The CDR3 nucleotides are TGTGCCAGCAGCGGAGACTATAATTCACCCCTCCACTTT.

V usage is TRBV6-5 and J usage is TRBJ1-1, with D maybe TRBD1 (5 bases). Germline CDR1 and CDR2: MNHEY and SVGAGI. V was cut by 7 bases and J by 5 bases, with 8 bases left in between. The CDR3 sequence is 11 residues long. CDR3 loop: CASNQGTEAFF. For the CDR3, the DNA is TGTGCCAGCAATCAGGGTACTGAAGCTTTCTTT.

This clone was observed a handful of times. This rearrangement joins TRBV7-2 to TRBJ1-6; D remains unclear. Looked up from germline, CDR1 is SGHTA and CDR2 is FQGNSA. The V and J ends lost 1 base and 7 bases respectively, with 5 bases between them. This CDR3 is 13 amino acids long. CDR3 amino acids: CASSLDMNSPLHF. The CDR3 region has the DNA TGTGCCAGCAGCTTAGACATGAATTCACCCCTCCACTTT.

The CDR3 sequence: CASSPRTSGGQETQYF. CDR3 sequence (DNA): TGTGCCAGCAGCCCTAGGACTAGCGGGGGCCAAGAGACCCAGTACTTC. The chain combines TRBV11-3 with TRBJ2-5; TRBD2 agrees at 13 bases. The CDR3 contains 16 residues. The germline CDR1 and CDR2 sequences are SGHNT and YENEEA. J gave up 1 base and V 5 bases, and 4 bases lay outside the gene matches. Full variable domain (rest looked up from reference TRBV11-3 and TRBJ2-5): EAGVVQSPRYKIIEKKQPVAFWCNPISGHNTLYWYLQNLGQGPELLIRYENEEAVDDSQLPKDRFSAERLKGVDSTLKIQPAELGDSAVYLCASSPRTSGGQETQYFGPGTRLLVL.

The chain carries TRBV4-3 and TRBJ1-5; no clear D. Germline assignment: CDR1 LGHNA and CDR2 YSLEER. V was trimmed by 0 bases and J by 5 bases, leaving 5 bases between them. The CDR3 runs to 13 residues. This CDR3 reads CASSQESYQPQHF. The CDR3 DNA reads as TGCGCCAGCAGCCAAGAGAGTTATCAGCCCCAGCATTTT.

The gene calls are TRBV7-2 and TRBJ2-4; 8 nucleotides align to TRBD2. The length of the CDR3 is 17 residues. With V trimmed by 1 base and J by 2 bases, 7 bases remained unmatched. Germline CDR1 is SGHTA and CDR2 is FQGNSA. The CDR3 nucleotides are TGTGCCAGCAGCTTAGGTTTCGGGGGGGCTACCAAAAACATTCAGTACTTC. Its protein is CASSLGFGGATKNIQYF. The full variable domain, completed using reference TRBV7-2 and TRBJ2-4, is GAGVSQSPSNKVTEKGKDVELRCDPISGHTALYWYRQSLGQGLEFLIYFQGNSAPDKSGLPSDRFSAERTGGSVSTLTIQRTQQEDSAVYLCASSLGFGGATKNIQYFGAGTRLSVL.

This chain joins TRBV28 and TRBJ1-5, with 10 bases lining up with TRBD1. This CDR3 is 14 amino acids long. The germline V gene encodes CDR1 MDHEN and CDR2 SYDVKM. V dropped 8 bases and J dropped 0; count of bases not matched to a gene: 1. CDR3 coding DNA: TGTGCCAGCTGGACAGGGGGTAGCAATCAGCCCCAGCATTTT. Amino acid sequence: CASWTGGSNQPQHF.

The chain combines TRBV4-1 with TRBJ1-5; 7 bases line up with TRBD1. The junction had 6 bases not matched to a gene; V was cut back by 4 bases and J by 3 bases. The germline V gene encodes CDR1 MGHRA and CDR2 YSYEKL. The CDR3 runs 15 residues. CDR3 in amino acids: CASSREGQYNQPQHF. CDR3 sequence (DNA): TGCGCCAGCAGCCGTGAGGGACAGTACAATCAGCCCCAGCATTTT.

This clone occurred once. The CDR3 sequence: CASSRTGETNEAFF. CDR3 nucleotides: TGTGCCAGCTCAAGGACAGGAGAAACCAATGAAGCTTTCTTT. This chain connects TRBV7-3 to TRBJ1-1, with TRBD1 identical over 7 bases. There are 14 residues in the CDR3. V shed 8 bases, J shed 7 bases, and the junction held 13 bases outside the gene matches. CDR1 and CDR2 (germline): SGHTA, FQGTGA.

The V and J genes are TRBV18 and TRBJ1-1; 8 bases are shared with TRBD1. With V trimmed by 1 base and J by 3 bases, 4 bases remained unmatched. The CDR3 contains 15 residues. CDR1 and CDR2 (germline): KGHSH, LQKENI. For the CDR3, the DNA is TGTGCCAGCTCACCACGGAACAGGGGGGACACTGAAGCTTTCTTT. It specifies CASSPRNRGDTEAFF.

J is TRBJ1-2 and V is TRBV10-2; the match to TRBD1 covers 8 bases. The CDR3 spans 14 residues. The trim removed 5 bases at V and 4 bases at J, leaving 6 bases unmatched. Germline-derived CDR1 and CDR2 are WSHSY and SAAADI. The CDR3 DNA reads as TGCGCCAGCAGTTTTAACAGGGGGAGCTATGGCTACACCTTC. Translation gives CASSFNRGSYGYTF.

The CDR3 sequence: CASSQMVAADYEQYF. The CDR3 nucleotides read TGTGCCAGCAGCCAAATGGTGGCGGCGGACTACGAGCAGTACTTC. The V call is TRBV3-1 (or the pseudogene TRBV3-2), the J call TRBJ2-7; D remains ambiguous. Germline CDR1 is LGHDT and CDR2 is YNNKEL (reference sequence). Trimming pared 2 bases from V and 3 bases from J, leaving 14 bases between. This CDR3 spans 15 amino acids.

V gene TRBV24-1 combines with J gene TRBJ2-5; 13 positions agree with TRBD2. Germline lookup yields CDR1 KGHDR and CDR2 SFDVKD. Trimming at V came to 10 bases and at J to 6 bases, leaving 7 bases not matched to a gene. CDR3 length: 14 amino acids. Here the CDR3 reads CATSTSGGAKTQYF. For the CDR3, the DNA is TGTGCCACTTCAACTAGCGGGGGGGCAAAGACCCAGTACTTC.

The CDR3 region has the DNA TGTGCCAGCAGCCCCGGGACAGTTTCCACCGGGGAGCTGTTTTTT. Translating it yields CASSPGTVSTGELFF. The rearrangement links TRBV5-4 to TRBJ2-2, with 7 bases aligning to TRBD1. This CDR3 spans 15 amino acids. In germline, CDR1 is SGHNT, CDR2 YYREEE (reference sequence). V shed 4 bases and J 4 bases; nucleotides not matched to a gene: 7.

V usage is TRBV5-1 and J usage is TRBJ2-2, with D hard to call. This CDR3 is 16 amino acids long. Germline CDR1 and CDR2: SGHRS and YFSETQ. V was shortened by 0 bases and J by 2 bases, with 11 bases between the two germline ends. CDR3 coding DNA: TGCGCCAGCAGCTTGGACCAGGTGATTAACACCGGGGAGCTGTTTTTT. Translating it yields CASSLDQVINTGELFF.

CDR3 sequence reads: CATSRRSLAIGEQFF. Here the CDR3 DNA reads TGTGCCACCAGCAGAAGGAGCCTAGCAATCGGGGAGCAGTTCTTC. The V and J genes are TRBV15 and TRBJ2-1; maybe TRBD2 (5 bases). Germline V lookup: CDR1 LNHNV, CDR2 YYDKDF (reference sequence). This CDR3 has 15 amino acids. Trimming pared 2 bases from V and 10 bases from J, leaving 18 bases between. The variable domain in full, with the rest retrieved from reference TRBV15 and TRBJ2-1, is DAMVIQNPRYQVTQFGKPVTLSCSQTLNHNVMYWYQQKSSQAPKLLFHYYDKDFNNEADTPDNFQSRRPNTSFCFLDIRSPGLGDTAMYLCATSRRSLAIGEQFFGPGTRLTVL.

This clone was seen a handful of times. This chain links TRBV2 with TRBJ2-7; the match to TRBD1 covers 7 bases. The CDR3 consists of 15 residues. Trimming removed 6 bases from V and 0 bases from J; junction bases left unmatched: 8. In germline, CDR1 is SNHLY, CDR2 FYNNEI. The CDR3 here is CASSSGQASSYEQYF. CDR3 nucleotides: TGTGCCAGCAGCTCAGGACAGGCGAGCTCCTACGAGCAGTACTTC.

In this sample, this clone turned up a few times. The genes are TRBV4-1 and TRBJ1-2; D unresolved. From germline, CDR1 is MGHRA and CDR2 YSYEKL. V gave up 1 base and J gave up 8 bases, with 11 bases separating them. CDR3 length: 13 amino acids. The CDR3 reads CASSQGEGRGYTF. In DNA form, the CDR3 reads TGCGCCAGCAGCCAAGGGGAGGGAAGGGGCTACACCTTC.

This clone was seen a single time. The chain has TRBV7-2 and TRBJ1-4; TRBD1 agrees at 8 bases. The germline gives CDR1 SGHTA, CDR2 FQGNSA. The CDR3 loop spans 15 amino acids. V was clipped by 1 base and J by 8 bases; unmatched bases: 6. DNA for the CDR3: TGTGCCAGCAGCTTAGATGGGGACAGGTGGGAAAAACTGTTTTTT. Translating gives CASSLDGDRWEKLFF.

The chain links TRBV6-1 to TRBJ1-2; TRBD1 matches at 9 bases. This CDR3 has 16 residues. Looked up from germline, CDR1 is MNHNS and CDR2 is SASEGT. With 0 bases clipped from V and 4 bases from J, the junction kept 6 bases outside the gene matches. The CDR3 reads CASSEATGGSFYGYTF. The CDR3 DNA reads as TGTGCCAGCAGTGAAGCGACAGGGGGTTCATTCTATGGCTACACCTTC.